This T cell receptor (beta chain) comes out of a study of blood T cell repertoires in COVID-19. Overall study: The United States, Italy and Spain provided the acute and convalescent COVID-19 samples. The analysed material was cDNA or gDNA that came from T cells, B-cell-depleted T cells, or PBMCs.

Original handling: Reference gene primers were amplified, and this amplification served to estimate nucleated cell counts. Assay used: immunoSEQ multiplex PCR; TCRdb lists only in-frame clones, some missing. V and J calls and clone size are as listed in that table; D and trimming were resolved from the DNA. Of roughly 140,000 clones in the sample, around 85% were seen once. Losses at the gene ends were 6 bases for V and 6 bases for J; bases not matched to a gene: 6. Looked up from germline, CDR1 is SGHNT and CDR2 is YYREEE (reference sequence). The CDR3 spans 15 residues. The genes are TRBV5-4 and TRBJ2-2; 12 nucleotides agree with TRBD2. The sample was peripheral blood. The TCR sequence derives from a man in his fifties with acute or convalescent COVID-19. The DNA for the CDR3 is TGTGCCAGCAAATTACTAGCGGGGGGATCCGGGGAGCTGTTTTTT. Translation: CASKLLAGGSGELFF.